What follows describes a single TCR beta chain. The source of the sample is a study of control samples from healthy donors and cancer patients. Using immunoSEQ multiplex PCR, the repertoire was profiled, and TCRdb retains in-frame clones only, with some absent. The sample lists some 150,000 clones, around 94% occurring once. Per the germline V gene, CDR1 is LNHDA and CDR2 is SQIVND (reference sequence). CDR3 length: 16 amino acids. With 6 bases removed from V and 2 bases from J, the gap between germline ends came to 17 bases. This chain connects TRBV19 to TRBJ2-4, with D possibly matching TRBD1 (6 bases). The material sequenced was PBMCs. This TCR was recovered from a man aged 55 to 70 with colorectal cancer. CDR3 region: CASRSGVGITKNIQYF. DNA of the CDR3: TGTGCCAGTAGGTCAGGGGTTGGGATAACCAAAAACATTCAGTACTTC.